This note documents a single TCR beta chain sequence. These data originate in a study of control samples from healthy donors and cancer patients. Data came from immunoSEQ multiplex PCR; TCRdb stores just in-frame clones and leaves some out. The sample lists 150,000 to 200,000 clones, nearly 90% seen once, with about 1.4% in the top ten. Sequencing was done on a sample of blood. This clonotype originated in a woman aged 45 to 65 in good health.

The CDR3 reads CASSQELAGGVYEQYF. The CDR3 bases are TGTGCCAGCAGCCAAGAATTAGCAGGGGGCGTTTACGAGCAGTACTTC. This chain connects TRBV4-2 to TRBJ2-7, with 8 positions matching TRBD1. This CDR3 contains 16 residues. The V gene end was trimmed by 0 bases and the J gene end by 4 bases; junction bases not matched to a gene: 8. Germline values: CDR1 LGHNA, CDR2 YNFKEQ.